This T cell receptor (beta chain) was retrieved from a study of beta chain features in type 1 diabetes. Overall study findings and caveats: Among patients, naive, central memory and Treg TCRB repertoires appeared more similar than among healthy donors. The study found moderately but significantly shorter TCRB CDR3s in all four CD4+ subsets of Type 1 diabetes patients.

Germline CDR1 reads SGHNT; CDR2 reads YYREEE (reference sequence). The CDR3 has 14 residues. V lost 4 bases, J lost 9 bases, and 19 bases lay in between. In regard to this clone: The antigen remains unidentified.

All of the isolated RNA was reverse transcribed, so expressed TCRB transcripts were sequenced. The method was immunoSEQ multiplex PCR; TCRdb's version includes in-frame clones alone and lacks a portion of them. The repertoire holds 600,000 or so clones, roughly 12% seen once, with over 0.1% in the top ten. J is TRBJ2-5 and V is TRBV5-4; D possibly corresponds to TRBD2 (6 bases). The source is a man younger than 45 with type 1 diabetes. Sequencing used naive CD4+ T cells from blood. This chain's CDR3 is CASSLPGRGGAQYF. CDR3 sequence (DNA): TGTGCCAGCAGCCTCCCCGGCCGCGGAGGGGCCCAGTACTTC.